Listed here are 31 T cell receptor beta chains from one sample, sequenced in a study of T cell repertoires in aging, cancer and after chemotherapy. Peripheral blood genomic DNA, not sorted cells or RNA, was the template. TRB rearrangements spanning V, D and J were amplified using mixed TRB-A/B primers. Using its own MiXCR run on the multiplex PCR reads, TCRdb lists one record per CDR3 protein. This sample yields fewer than 9,000 distinct CDR3 sequences, of which roughly 32% are seen a single time; over 3% belongs to the top ten. The sample taken for sequencing was blood. The receptor set was obtained from a human donor in good health.

This clonotype has only a few counts. J is TRBJ1-5 and V is TRBV27; 7 nucleotides match TRBD1. V lost 5 bases, J lost 6 bases, and 10 bases stayed unmatched. The CDR3 is 15 amino acids. In germline, CDR1 is MNHEY, CDR2 SMNVEV (reference sequence). Here the CDR3 reads CASSTRGGAGQPQHF. In DNA form, the CDR3 reads TGTGCCAGCAGTACCAGGGGGGGGGCAGGTCAGCCCCAGCATTTT.

This clonotype has a handful of counts. J is TRBJ1-1 and V is TRBV5-6, with D unclear. The germline V and J ends were trimmed by 5 bases and 3 bases, with 8 bases remaining between them. From germline, CDR1 is SGHDT and CDR2 YYEEEE. The CDR3 is 12 amino acids. The CDR3 loop reads CASSSRYTEAFF. The CDR3 nucleotides are TGTGCCAGCAGTTCCAGATACACTGAAGCTTTCTTT.

The rearrangement uses TRBV7-9 and TRBJ2-3, with D possibly TRBD2 on 6 matching bases. From germline, CDR1 is SEHNR and CDR2 FQNEAQ (reference sequence). CDR3 length: 17 amino acids. The germline V and J ends were trimmed by 0 bases and 0 bases, with 13 bases remaining between them. The CDR3 DNA reads TGTGCCAGCAGCTTAGCGGGGGGTCGAACTAGCACAGATACGCAGTATTTT. Translated: CASSLAGGRTSTDTQYF.

Regarding this clonotype: A single base separates this from a much larger clone, so it may be a read error. The CDR3 DNA reads as TGCAGCGTAGCGGGGAAATCTGGGGACAACGTCCTGACTTTC. Translated, it gives CSVAGKSGDNVLTF. J is TRBJ2-6 and V is TRBV29-1, with 7 bases lining up with TRBD2. The CDR3 is 14 residues long. Per germline, CDR1 SQVTM and CDR2 ANQGSEA.

This sequence joins TRBV11-2 and TRBJ2-7; 7 nucleotides align to TRBD1. Germline V gene sequence: CDR1 SGHAT, CDR2 FQNNGV. This CDR3 is built from 15 residues. Germline trimming cut 3 bases from V and 4 bases from J; bases unmatched to any gene: 9. CDR3 sequence (DNA): TGTGCCAGCAGCTTCGGACAGGCCCATACTTACGAGCAGTACTTC. Protein product: CASSFGQAHTYEQYF.

This clonotype has a handful of counts. V usage is TRBV20-1 and J usage is TRBJ1-1; 7 bases fit TRBD1. The V gene's germline CDR1 is DFQATT and CDR2 SNEGSKA (reference sequence). The CDR3 sequence is 16 residues long. J was trimmed by 3 bases and V by 1 base; bases with no gene match: 11. CDR3 sequence reads: CSARVPGGYRDTEAFF. In DNA, the CDR3 is TGCAGTGCTAGAGTGCCAGGGGGGTACCGGGACACTGAAGCTTTCTTT.

The chain links TRBV7-9 to TRBJ1-5; D remains ambiguous. CDR1 SEHNR and CDR2 FQNEAQ come from the germline V gene (reference sequence). There are 15 residues in the CDR3. Between the trimmed V and J ends, which lost 5 bases and 0 bases, there was a span of 11 bases. The CDR3 DNA reads TGTGCCAGCAGCCCCGATTCTCATAGCAATCAGCCCCAGCATTTT. This sequence encodes CASSPDSHSNQPQHF.

V usage is TRBV5-4 and J usage is TRBJ2-2; D is ambiguous. Trimming took off 1 base at V and 1 base at J, with 8 bases between the two ends. The CDR3 contains 15 residues. Germline V CDR1 and CDR2: SGHNT, YYREEE (reference sequence). The CDR3 region has the DNA TGTGCCAGCAGCTTGCGCTGGGGGAACACCGGGGAGCTGTTTTTT. It translates to CASSLRWGNTGELFF.

This clonotype was detected only a few times. The rearrangement uses TRBV20-1 and TRBJ2-3; 7 bases align to TRBD1. V lost 4 bases, J lost 4 bases, and 5 bases stayed unmatched. Germline V gene lookup returns CDR1 DFQATT and CDR2 SNEGSKA (reference sequence). The CDR3 consists of 13 residues. In DNA form, the CDR3 reads TGCAGTGCTAAGGGACAGCTCGCAGATACGCAGTATTTT. It encodes CSAKGQLADTQYF.

The chain is built from TRBV6-5 and TRBJ2-2; TRBD1 might be the D (6 bases). Trimming took off 7 bases at V and 1 base at J, with 10 bases between the two ends. The CDR3 sequence is 14 residues long. The germline V gene encodes CDR1 MNHEY and CDR2 SVGAGI. The CDR3 coding sequence is TGTGCCAGCAAGGACAGACAGAACACCGGGGAGCTGTTTTTT. Encoded protein: CASKDRQNTGELFF.

The chain combines TRBV18 with TRBJ2-5; 9 bases align to TRBD1. This CDR3 has 15 residues. Germline V lookup: CDR1 KGHSH, CDR2 LQKENI. J gave up 4 bases and V 6 bases, and 9 bases lay outside the gene matches. In DNA form, the CDR3 reads TGTGCCAGCTCGTCGGGCGGGACAGGGTTAGAGACCCAGTACTTC. Translation: CASSSGGTGLETQYF.

The V and J genes are TRBV15 and TRBJ2-7, with D perhaps TRBD1 or TRBD2 (5 bases each). V was clipped by 5 bases and J by 4 bases, with 12 bases between them. The CDR3 covers 13 residues. Germline V lookup: CDR1 LNHNV, CDR2 YYDKDF (reference sequence). CDR3 sequence: CATSLGPTYEQYF. In DNA, the CDR3 is TGTGCCACCAGCCTGGGACCTACGTACGAGCAGTACTTC.

The chain combines TRBV30 with TRBJ1-6; D gene unclear. The CDR3 spans 15 residues. Trimming pared 1 base from V and 5 bases from J, leaving 12 bases between. Germline CDR1 and CDR2: GTSNPN and SVGIG (reference sequence). The CDR3 DNA follows: TGTGCCTGGAGTGCCCTCACTCTGGATAATTCACCCCTCCACTTT. It codes for CAWSALTLDNSPLHF.

This clonotype was recorded a few times. The chain couples TRBV18 to TRBJ2-1; D tentatively reads TRBD1 or TRBD2 (6 bases each). The germline gives CDR1 KGHSH, CDR2 LQKENI. The CDR3 sequence is 14 residues long. V lost 7 bases to trimming and J lost 5 bases, with 15 bases between them. Here the CDR3 reads CASLSRGTNNEQFF. The CDR3 DNA sequence: TGTGCCAGCTTATCTCGCGGGACAAACAATGAGCAGTTCTTC.

The chain couples TRBV19 to TRBJ1-5; possible D gene TRBD1, 6 bases. This CDR3 is built from 13 residues. CDR1 and CDR2 from the germline V gene are LNHDA and SQIVND (reference sequence). Trimming removed 10 bases at V and 10 bases at J, with 20 bases between. CDR3 residues: CATRWGPADPQHF. The CDR3 bases are TGTGCCACCCGGTGGGGGCCCGCCGATCCCCAGCATTTT. Full variable domain (outside the CDR3, taken from reference TRBV19 and TRBJ1-5): DGGITQSPKYLFRKEGQNVTLSCEQNLNHDAMYWYRQDPGQGLRLIYYSQIVNDFQKGDIAEGYSVSREKKESFPLTVTSAQKNPTAFYLCATRWGPADPQHFGDGTRLSIL.

This clonotype has only a few counts. The V call is TRBV27, the J call TRBJ2-7, with TRBD1 as a possible D gene (6 bases). Trimming pared 5 bases from V and 3 bases from J, leaving 11 bases between. This CDR3 contains 13 residues. Germline-derived CDR1 and CDR2 are MNHEY and SMNVEV (reference sequence). CDR3 sequence: CASSKTGFYEQYF. The CDR3 DNA sequence: TGTGCCAGCAGTAAAACAGGGTTCTACGAGCAGTACTTC.

The V and J genes are TRBV6-5 and TRBJ2-7; D perhaps matches TRBD1 (6 bases). The germline V and J ends were trimmed by 0 bases and 3 bases, with 12 bases remaining between them. CDR1 is MNHEY and CDR2 is SVGAGI in the germline V gene. The CDR3 is 15 amino acids. CDR3 in DNA: TGTGCCAGCAGTTACTCTGGGGGCCTGGGCTACGAGCAGTACTTC. Its translation is CASSYSGGLGYEQYF.

In its sample, this clonotype was seen a few times. The chain has TRBV27 and TRBJ2-2; D is undetermined. CDR1 and CDR2 (germline): MNHEY, SMNVEV (reference sequence). Trimming shortened V by 6 bases and J by 0 bases, and 14 bases separated the two germline ends. The CDR3 is made up of 16 amino acids. The CDR3 sequence is CASSQTLPANTGELFF. In DNA, the CDR3 is TGTGCCAGCAGCCAGACTCTTCCGGCGAACACCGGGGAGCTGTTTTTT.

The rearrangement links TRBV19 to TRBJ2-4; no definite D call. The CDR3 runs to 14 residues. The V gene's germline CDR1 is LNHDA and CDR2 SQIVND (reference sequence). The germline V and J ends were trimmed by 3 bases and 1 base, with 7 bases remaining between them. As DNA, the CDR3 is TGTGCCAGTAGTATCCTATGGGCCAAAAACATTCAGTACTTC. Translated, it gives CASSILWAKNIQYF. Full variable domain (remainder filled in from reference TRBV19 and TRBJ2-4): DGGITQSPKYLFRKEGQNVTLSCEQNLNHDAMYWYRQDPGQGLRLIYYSQIVNDFQKGDIAEGYSVSREKKESFPLTVTSAQKNPTAFYLCASSILWAKNIQYFGAGTRLSVL.

This clonotype was seen a handful of times. The J gene is TRBJ1-2, the V gene TRBV20-1; D unclear. The CDR3 has 13 amino acids. V dropped 5 bases and J dropped 3 bases, with 13 bases sitting between them. The V gene's germline CDR1 is DFQATT and CDR2 SNEGSKA (reference sequence). CDR3: CSAFRDSDYGYTF. CDR3 nucleotides: TGCAGTGCTTTTCGGGATTCGGACTATGGCTACACCTTC.

The V gene is TRBV6-1, the J gene TRBJ1-5; maybe TRBD1 (5 bases). Trimming stripped 4 bases from V and 7 bases from J, with 14 bases between. The CDR3 is made up of 14 amino acids. Germline values: CDR1 MNHNS, CDR2 SASEGT. The CDR3 DNA reads TGTGCCAGCAGTGGGGGGGGGGGAAACCAGCCCCAGCATTTT. It yields the protein CASSGGGGNQPQHF.

V usage is TRBV19 and J usage is TRBJ2-7; a weak D match, TRBD2 (5 bases). CDR1 is LNHDA, CDR2 SQIVND, per germline (reference sequence). The CDR3 runs to 15 residues. Trimming took off 3 bases at V and 2 bases at J, with 14 bases between the two ends. This chain's CDR3 is CASSIEIASTYEQYF. CDR3 in DNA: TGTGCCAGTAGTATCGAGATAGCGTCTACCTACGAGCAGTACTTC.

The J gene is TRBJ1-2, the V gene TRBV30, with 7 bases fitting TRBD1. Unmatched junction bases numbered 7, after V lost 3 bases and J lost 3 bases. Germline CDR1 GTSNPN, CDR2 SVGIG (reference sequence). The CDR3 extends over 14 amino acids. CDR3 sequence (DNA): TGTGCCTGGAGAGGGGGACAGACATACTATGGCTACACCTTC. Its translation: CAWRGGQTYYGYTF.

In this sample, this clonotype turned up a few times. The chain recombines TRBV20-1 with TRBJ2-1; 8 bases fit TRBD2. Germline values: CDR1 DFQATT, CDR2 SNEGSKA (reference sequence). The V gene end was trimmed by 6 bases and the J gene end by 9 bases; junction bases not matched to a gene: 10. This CDR3 is built from 13 residues. CDR3 region: CSAADSGNGEQFF. The DNA of the CDR3 is TGCAGTGCCGCGGATAGCGGGAACGGTGAGCAGTTCTTC.

This clonotype was seen a few times. The chain combines TRBV29-1 with TRBJ2-1; no reliable D call. CDR1 is SQVTM, CDR2 ANQGSEA, per germline. This CDR3 is built from 13 residues. Deletions cut 7 bases from V and 3 bases from J, with 13 bases between. The CDR3: CSASLTLYNEQFF. In DNA, the CDR3 is TGCAGCGCTTCCCTAACCCTCTACAATGAGCAGTTCTTC.

This clonotype occurred a few times. V gene TRBV19 combines with J gene TRBJ1-2; D not resolved. The V end was cut by 3 bases, the J end by 0 bases, with 11 bases between. The length of the CDR3 is 15 residues. Germline V CDR1 and CDR2: LNHDA, SQIVND (reference sequence). CDR3 DNA: TGTGCCAGTAGTATTTTCCAAACAGCTAACTATGGCTACACCTTC. Amino acids: CASSIFQTANYGYTF.

The rearrangement joins TRBV7-2 to TRBJ1-1, with 7 bases matching TRBD1. CDR1 SGHTA and CDR2 FQGNSA come from the germline V gene. The CDR3 extends over 13 amino acids. J was trimmed by 4 bases and V by 4 bases; bases with no gene match: 3. The CDR3 DNA is TGTGCCAGCAGCTACAGGGGAGTCACTGAAGCTTTCTTT. Amino acid sequence: CASSYRGVTEAFF.

V gene TRBV6-2 or TRBV6-3 combines with J gene TRBJ2-7; TRBD2 aligns across 7 bases. Germline V gene data show CDR1 as MNHEY and CDR2 as SVGEGT. The CDR3 consists of 13 residues. The V and J ends lost 2 bases and 3 bases, in that order; junction bases with no gene match: 1. This CDR3 is CASSYQRGYEQYF. CDR3 coding DNA: TGTGCCAGCAGTTACCAGCGGGGCTACGAGCAGTACTTC.

CDR3 nucleotide sequence: TGTGCCAGCAGCTTAACTGCAGGAGAAACCTACGAGCAGTACTTC. Translating it yields CASSLTAGETYEQYF. This rearrangement joins TRBV7-6 to TRBJ2-7; unclear D gene. Germline CDR1 and CDR2: SGHVS and FNYEAQ. The V end was cut by 2 bases, the J end by 2 bases, with 13 bases between. The length of the CDR3 is 15 residues.

J is TRBJ1-1 and V is TRBV4-2; possibly TRBD1 for D (6 bases). CDR3 size: 14 residues. The germline V and J ends were trimmed by 2 bases and 6 bases, with 13 bases remaining between them. Germline loops: CDR1 LGHNA, CDR2 YNFKEQ. CDR3 sequence reads: CASSQLGHESEAFF. The CDR3 nucleotides are TGTGCCAGCAGCCAACTGGGACATGAGTCTGAAGCTTTCTTT.

The gene calls are TRBV6-5 and TRBJ2-2; 14 bases are a match to TRBD2. The CDR3 has 15 residues. CDR1 MNHEY and CDR2 SVGAGI come from the germline V gene. J lost 4 bases, V lost 6 bases, and 1 base had no gene match. The CDR3: CASSGTSGSTGELFF. As DNA, the CDR3 is TGTGCCAGCAGCGGGACTAGCGGGAGCACCGGGGAGCTGTTTTTT.